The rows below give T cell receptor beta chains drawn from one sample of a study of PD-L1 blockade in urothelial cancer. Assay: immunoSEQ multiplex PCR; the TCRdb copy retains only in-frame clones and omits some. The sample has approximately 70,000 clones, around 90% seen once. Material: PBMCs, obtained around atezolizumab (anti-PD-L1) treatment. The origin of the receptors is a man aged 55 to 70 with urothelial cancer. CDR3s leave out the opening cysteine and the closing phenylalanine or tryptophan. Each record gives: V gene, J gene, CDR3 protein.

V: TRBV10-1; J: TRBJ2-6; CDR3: ASSGDISGANVLT
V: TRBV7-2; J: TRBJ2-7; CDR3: ASSLAGTSVYEQY
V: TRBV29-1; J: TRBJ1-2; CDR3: SVDREENYGYT
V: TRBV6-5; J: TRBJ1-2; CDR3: ASSGGDNNYGYT
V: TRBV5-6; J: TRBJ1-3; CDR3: ASSLRAGEGDY
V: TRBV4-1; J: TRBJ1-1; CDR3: ASSRPGTTVTEAF
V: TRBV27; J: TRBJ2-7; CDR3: ASSLSTGGSTYEQY
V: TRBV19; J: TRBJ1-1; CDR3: ASSREGQSLAF
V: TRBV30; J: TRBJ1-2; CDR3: AWSIGPPGGAYGYT
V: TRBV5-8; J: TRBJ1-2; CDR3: ASSLMRQAYRGYT
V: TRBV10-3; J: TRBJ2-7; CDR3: AISILPGQPEQY
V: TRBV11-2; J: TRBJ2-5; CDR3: ASTRQGGLETQY
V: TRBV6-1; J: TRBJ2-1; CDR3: ASSERSRGGANEQF
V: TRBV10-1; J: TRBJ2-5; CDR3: ASSDGGPRGTQY
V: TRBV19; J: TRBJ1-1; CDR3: ASSITGVGTEAF
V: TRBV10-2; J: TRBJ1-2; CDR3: ASSDHRSTGLKGHGYT
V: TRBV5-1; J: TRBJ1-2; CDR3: ASSLAGQGAIGGYT